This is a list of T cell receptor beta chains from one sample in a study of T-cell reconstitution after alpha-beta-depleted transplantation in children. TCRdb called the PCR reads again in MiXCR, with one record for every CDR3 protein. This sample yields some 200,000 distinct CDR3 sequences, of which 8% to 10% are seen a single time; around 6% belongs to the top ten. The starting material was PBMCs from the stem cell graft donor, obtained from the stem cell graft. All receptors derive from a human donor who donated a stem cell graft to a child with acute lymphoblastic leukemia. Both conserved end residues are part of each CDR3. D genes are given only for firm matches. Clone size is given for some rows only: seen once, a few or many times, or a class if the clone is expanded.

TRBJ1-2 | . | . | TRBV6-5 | CASSYSKESGYTF | TGTGCCAGCAGTTACTCGAAGGAAAGTGGCTACACCTTC
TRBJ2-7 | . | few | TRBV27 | CARKGRGLSYEQYF | TGTGCCAGGAAGGGGCGGGGGCTCTCCTACGAGCAGTACTTC
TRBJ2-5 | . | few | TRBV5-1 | CASSLGDASKETQYF | TGCGCCAGCAGCTTGGGGGACGCAAGCAAAGAGACCCAGTACTTC
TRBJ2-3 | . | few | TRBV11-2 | CASSSYLRGGTDTQYF | TGTGCCAGCAGCTCGTACCTGAGGGGGGGCACAGATACGCAGTATTTT
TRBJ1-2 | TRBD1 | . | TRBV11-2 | CASSLIPTGANPTLAGYTF | TGTGCCAGCAGCTTAATCCCGACAGGGGCCAACCCGACACTTGCTGGCTACACCTTC
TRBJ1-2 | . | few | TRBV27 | CASTGGPSYGYTF | TGTGCCAGCACTGGAGGACCATCCTATGGCTACACCTTC
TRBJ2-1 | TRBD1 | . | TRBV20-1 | CSATRQGIDEQFF | TGCAGTGCTACTAGACAGGGGATCGATGAGCAGTTCTTC
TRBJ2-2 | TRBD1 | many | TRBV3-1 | CASSQWWTGDTGELFF | TGTGCCAGCAGCCAATGGTGGACAGGGGACACCGGGGAGCTGTTTTTT
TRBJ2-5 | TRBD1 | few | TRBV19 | CATQGAGETQYF | TGTGCCACTCAGGGGGCAGGGGAGACCCAGTACTTC
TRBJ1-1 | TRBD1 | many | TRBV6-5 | CASSRGQGEAFF | TGTGCCAGCAGCCGCGGACAGGGCGAGGCTTTCTTT
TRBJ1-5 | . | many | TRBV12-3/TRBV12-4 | CASNSGPFNQPQHF | TGTGCCAGCAATAGCGGACCCTTCAATCAGCCCCAGCATTTT
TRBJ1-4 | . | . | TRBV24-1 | CATSDPRKTNEKLFF | TGTGCCACCAGTGATCCCAGAAAAACTAATGAAAAACTGTTTTTT
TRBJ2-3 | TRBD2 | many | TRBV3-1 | CASTTSGGTDTQYF | TGTGCCAGCACGACTAGCGGGGGAACAGATACGCAGTATTTT
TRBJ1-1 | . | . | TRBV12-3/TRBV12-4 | CASSLNRVEAFF | TGTGCCAGCAGTTTAAACAGGGTGGAAGCTTTCTTT
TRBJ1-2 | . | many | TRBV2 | CASSGRQRNYGYTF | TGTGCCAGCAGTGGAAGACAGAGAAACTATGGCTACACCTTC